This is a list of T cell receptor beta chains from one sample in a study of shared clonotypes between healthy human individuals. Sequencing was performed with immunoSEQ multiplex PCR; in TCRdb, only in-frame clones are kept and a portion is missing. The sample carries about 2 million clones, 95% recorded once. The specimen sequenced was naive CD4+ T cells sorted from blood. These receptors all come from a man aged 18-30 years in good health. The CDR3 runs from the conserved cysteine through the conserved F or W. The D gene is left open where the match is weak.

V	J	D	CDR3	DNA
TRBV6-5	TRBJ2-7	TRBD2	CASSYSGTSGVYEQYF	TGTGCCAGCAGTTACTCAGGGACTAGCGGCGTCTACGAGCAGTACTTC
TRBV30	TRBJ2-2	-	CARSPRGTGELFF	TGTGCCCGGAGTCCACGGGGCACCGGGGAGCTGTTTTTT
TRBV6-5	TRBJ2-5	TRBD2	CASSYSPAGGQETQYF	TGTGCCAGCAGTTACTCTCCAGCGGGAGGCCAAGAGACCCAGTACTTC
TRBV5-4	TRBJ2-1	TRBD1	CASSAGQGVNEQFF	TGTGCCAGCAGCGCCGGACAGGGGGTCAATGAGCAGTTCTTC
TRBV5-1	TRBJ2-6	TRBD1	CASSPIGTGGPGANVLTF	TGCGCCAGCAGCCCGATCGGGACAGGGGGCCCTGGGGCCAACGTCCTGACTTTC
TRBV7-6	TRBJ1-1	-	CASSLAKENTEAFF	TGTGCCAGCAGCTTAGCGAAAGAGAACACTGAAGCTTTCTTT
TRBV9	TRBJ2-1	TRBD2	CASIPGLAGYSSYNEQFF	TGTGCCAGCATCCCGGGACTAGCGGGCTATAGCTCCTACAATGAGCAGTTCTTC
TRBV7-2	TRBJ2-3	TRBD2	CASSLVGTSGRASDTQYF	TGTGCCAGCAGCTTAGTTGGGACTAGCGGGAGGGCCTCGGATACGCAGTATTTT
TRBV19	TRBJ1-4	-	CASSINFEKLFF	TGTGCCAGTAGTATAAATTTCGAAAAACTGTTTTTT
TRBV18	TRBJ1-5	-	CASSPSGNQPQHF	TGTGCCAGCTCACCATCCGGCAATCAGCCCCAGCATTTT
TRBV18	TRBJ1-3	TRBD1	CASSQGQVSGNTIYF	TGTGCCAGCTCACAGGGACAGGTCTCTGGAAACACCATATATTTT
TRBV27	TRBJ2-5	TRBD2	CASQSGLGMGAQYF	TGTGCCAGCCAATCGGGACTAGGCATGGGGGCCCAGTACTTC
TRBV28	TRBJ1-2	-	CASSFGRTNYGYTF	TGTGCCAGCAGTTTTGGCAGGACAAACTATGGCTACACCTTC
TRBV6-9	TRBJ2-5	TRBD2	CASSYLVVAGGEGQETQYF	TGTGCCAGCAGTTACCTTGTGGTAGCGGGAGGTGAAGGCCAAGAGACCCAGTACTTC
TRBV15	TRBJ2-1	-	CATSRVEGASEQFF	TGTGCCACCAGCAGAGTGGAGGGGGCAAGCGAGCAGTTCTTC
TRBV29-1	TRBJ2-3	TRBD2	CSVRGTSVTDTQYF	TGCAGCGTTCGTGGGACTAGCGTCACAGATACGCAGTATTTT
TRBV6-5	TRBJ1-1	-	CASSYSSRGNTEAFF	TGTGCCAGCAGTTACTCGAGCAGGGGGAACACTGAAGCTTTCTTT
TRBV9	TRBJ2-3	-	CASSVAGRTDTQYF	TGTGCCAGCAGCGTAGCGGGGCGCACAGATACGCAGTATTTT
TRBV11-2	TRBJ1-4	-	CASSSSGPNEKLFF	TGTGCCAGCAGCTCCTCCGGACCTAATGAAAAACTGTTTTTT
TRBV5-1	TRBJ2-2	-	CASRTDSDTGELFF	TGCGCCAGCAGGACGGATTCCGACACCGGGGAGCTGTTTTTT
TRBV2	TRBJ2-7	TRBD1	CASTGQARSSYEQYF	TGTGCCAGCACCGGACAGGCAAGATCCTCCTACGAGCAGTACTTC
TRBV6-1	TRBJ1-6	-	CASSNGAHNSPLHF	TGTGCCAGCAGCAACGGGGCCCATAATTCACCCCTCCACTTT
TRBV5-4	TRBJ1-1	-	CASSSQGITEAFF	TGTGCCAGCAGCTCTCAGGGGATAACTGAAGCTTTCTTT
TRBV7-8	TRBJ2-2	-	CASSPAWSTGELFF	TGTGCCAGCAGCCCTGCTTGGAGCACCGGGGAGCTGTTTTTT
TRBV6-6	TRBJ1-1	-	CASSYAENTEAFF	TGCGCCAGCAGTTATGCGGAGAACACTGAAGCTTTCTTT
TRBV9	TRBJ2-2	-	CASSGSVGPNTGELFF	TGTGCCAGCAGCGGATCCGTGGGGCCGAACACCGGGGAGCTGTTTTTT
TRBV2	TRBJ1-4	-	CASSEIGRNEKLFF	TGTGCCAGCAGTGAGATTGGGAGGAATGAAAAACTGTTTTTT
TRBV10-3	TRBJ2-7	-	CAIRPEGQGILHYEQYF	TGTGCCATCAGGCCGGAGGGGCAGGGAATTTTGCACTACGAGCAGTACTTC
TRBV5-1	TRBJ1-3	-	CASSLEARMGGNTIYF	TGCGCCAGCAGCTTGGAGGCGCGGATGGGGGGAAACACCATATATTTT
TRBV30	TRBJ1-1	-	CAWGREEAFF	TGTGCCTGGGGCAGGGAGGAAGCTTTCTTT
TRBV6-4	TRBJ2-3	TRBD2	CARSLTSGRASGTDTQYF	TGTGCCCGCAGCCTGACTAGCGGGAGGGCCTCTGGCACAGATACGCAGTATTTT
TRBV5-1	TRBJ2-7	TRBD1	CASSSGQGLYEQYF	TGCGCCAGCAGCTCCGGACAGGGGCTCTACGAGCAGTACTTC
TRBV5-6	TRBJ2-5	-	CASSSLQEGPQETQYF	TGTGCCAGCAGCTCCCTACAGGAGGGTCCCCAAGAGACCCAGTACTTC
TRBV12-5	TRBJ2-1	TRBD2	CASGSLAGGTYNEQFF	TGTGCTAGTGGCTCACTAGCGGGAGGAACCTACAATGAGCAGTTCTTC
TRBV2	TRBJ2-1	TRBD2	CASSDAPGGGAGNEQFF	TGTGCCAGCAGTGATGCTCCCGGCGGGGGGGCCGGTAATGAGCAGTTCTTC
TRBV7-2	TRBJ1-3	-	CASSLDPVGNTIYF	TGTGCCAGCAGCTTAGACCCAGTCGGAAACACCATATATTTT
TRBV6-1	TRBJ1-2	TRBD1	CASRGMGRGHRGYTF	TGTGCCAGCAGGGGCATGGGCAGGGGGCATCGTGGCTACACCTTC
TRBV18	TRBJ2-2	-	CASSPVDRIRKVTGELFF	TGTGCCAGCTCACCAGTCGACAGAATCCGGAAAGTAACCGGGGAGCTGTTTTTT
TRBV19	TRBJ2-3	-	CASSNSGTSPYTQYF	TGTGCCAGTAGTAACTCCGGGACAAGCCCTTATACGCAGTATTTT
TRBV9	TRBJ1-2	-	CASSVDMEKAGYTF	TGTGCCAGCAGCGTTGATATGGAAAAAGCTGGCTACACCTTC
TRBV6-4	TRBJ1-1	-	CASSDSGGTEAFF	TGTGCCAGCAGTGACAGCGGAGGAACTGAAGCTTTCTTT
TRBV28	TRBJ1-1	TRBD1	CASSSQQGVVTEAFF	TGTGCCAGCAGTTCTCAGCAGGGGGTGGTCACTGAAGCTTTCTTT
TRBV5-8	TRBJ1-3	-	CASSLAAGLSGNTIYF	TGTGCCAGCTCCTTAGCCGCAGGGCTCTCTGGAAACACCATATATTTT
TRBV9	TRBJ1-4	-	CASSDHPTTTNEKLFF	TGTGCCAGCAGCGACCACCCTACTACAACTAATGAAAAACTGTTTTTT
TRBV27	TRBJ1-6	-	CASSPGQTDSPLHF	TGTGCCAGCAGCCCAGGACAGACCGATTCACCCCTCCACTTT